The source of this T cell receptor (beta chain) is a study of shared T cell receptors in the human thymus (dated by TCRdb to about 2021). Study-wide context: The study examined how self-reactive, shared T-cell receptor alpha chains are generated in the human thymus.

Libraries were built with the immunoSEQ multiplex PCR assay. TCRdb re-hosts the immuneACCESS table, in-frame sequences only. Its copies lack some clones; in the studies checked, an unresolved V gene accounts for under half of them, and the cause for the rest is not known. Recorded for this sample are roughly 660,000 clones; approximately 90% of them occurred a single time. 0.0095% to 0.011% of the sample comes from the top ten. Reading the germline V gene gives CDR1 SNHLY and CDR2 FYNNEI. From the cysteine through the phenylalanine, the CDR3 covers 15 amino acids. CDR3 DNA only is kept here, 45 bases in frame from base 1. V lost 5 bases and J lost 4 bases, and the count of bases not matched to a germline gene is 7. With respect to this clone: This receptor's antigen is unknown. No base quality values were provided; no much bigger clone lies one nucleotide off.

This sample also belongs to another study, concerning human thymus T cells. From the second report: In Finland, the donors were immunologically healthy infants who were having open corrective cardiac surgery for congenital heart defects. Thymus tissue was collected as surgical resects that were removed during corrective cardiac surgery. Both the thymic and the peripheral blood repertoires appeared to show biased V and J gene segment usage. According to the related research, thymic TCR repertoires were highly overlapping among unrelated individuals. The study described the TCR alpha and beta repertoires in eight or nine infant thymus samples and four matching peripheral blood samples. The infant donors were about 7 to 250 days old, and the cohort included several males and a couple of females. Thymocytes were freed from the tissue by mechanical means and kept at -70 degrees C as pellets of roughly 9-34 million cells. A QIAsymphony instrument was used to extract genomic DNA from the frozen cell pellets. TCRB and TCRAD loci were amplified from a standardized quantity of quality-controlled genomic DNA using the immunoSEQ multiplex PCR assay. The amplicons spanned the V(D)J region and were long enough to cover the CDR3 and allow V and J genes to be identified. The commercial immunoSEQ service was used to sequence amplicons on an Illumina platform. Primer bias and sequencing errors were corrected using previously described methods, and TCRAD and TCRB definitions followed the IMGT database. The repertoires were analysed using immunoSEQ Analyzer 3.0 and VDJTools for basic statistics, V/J segment usage, diversity estimates, rarefaction and pairwise overlap. Diversity was estimated using the Chao1, ChaoE, Efron-Thisted, Shannon and inverse Simpson indices, and was also estimated on datasets down-sampled to the size of the smallest sample. Repertoire overlap used strict matching of CDR3 nucleotide sequence, V gene and J gene, with Jaccard-based multidimensional scaling clustering. Thymus samples yielded on average approximately 800,000 unique TCRB clonotypes, compared with 80,000 to 85,000 from blood samples.

Sample: thymocytes. The sequence links TRBV2 to TRBJ1-2; TRBD1 aligns with 10 central bases. The clonotype originates from a boy younger than two with a congenital heart defect. Donor details come from another sample of the same person, matched by shared clones. Here is the DNA: TGTGCCAGCAGTCAGGGACAGGGGACCCTCTATGGCTACACCTTC. Its product reads: CASSQGQGTLYGYTF.